This T cell receptor beta chain is from a study of blood T cell repertoires in COVID-19. Overall study context: Both acute and convalescent COVID-19 samples were obtained from the United States, Italy and Spain. From T cells, B-cell-depleted T cells, or PBMCs came the material, which was cDNA or gDNA.

Residents of under 25 US areas, aged roughly 18 to 89 years, made up the participants. Grouping used clinical history reported by participants in a survey and questionnaire. This CDR3 contains 17 residues. Germline CDR1 reads SGHVS; CDR2 reads FQNEAQ. V was trimmed by 1 base and J by 6 bases, leaving 21 bases between them. Data came from immunoSEQ multiplex PCR; TCRdb stores just in-frame clones and leaves some out. This table has over 200,000 clones, about 90% appearing once. This chain uses TRBV7-8 with TRBJ1-2, with D perhaps TRBD1 (5 bases). The sample consisted of PBMCs or T cells enriched from blood (not recorded which). This TCR was recovered from a woman aged 25 to 39 with acute COVID-19. CDR3 loop: CASSLVLGGSLPDGYTF. As DNA, the CDR3 is TGTGCCAGCAGCTTAGTTCTGGGGGGGAGCCTACCGGATGGCTACACCTTC.